The sequence of this T cell receptor beta chain was determined in a study of blood T cell repertoires in COVID-19. TCRdb's table, derived via immunoSEQ multiplex PCR, lists solely in-frame clones and lacks some. The sample includes more than 100,000 clones, roughly 80% of them seen just once. This CDR3 contains 14 residues. Germline loops: CDR1 SNHLY, CDR2 FYNNEI. V dropped 9 bases and J dropped 5 bases, with 19 bases sitting between them. The sequence derives from a woman in her forties or fifties with acute or convalescent COVID-19. The sample consisted of peripheral blood. The rearrangement links TRBV2 to TRBJ1-1, with a tentative D call TRBD1 (6 bases). The CDR3, as DNA: TGTGCCAGTTTGAGACAGGTCGGGAAAACTGAAGCTTTCTTT. It codes for CASLRQVGKTEAFF.